What follows are 3 T cell receptor beta chains derived from one specimen sequenced in a study of blood T cell repertoires in COVID-19. Method: immunoSEQ multiplex PCR; TCRdb's copy keeps in-frame clones and lacks some. Of fewer than 200,000 clones in the sample, about 85% are singletons; the top ten hold about 1.2%. Sequenced material: peripheral blood. The receptors originated from a man aged 60-69 years who had recovered from COVID-19.

The chain recombines TRBV12-3 or TRBV12-4 with TRBJ1-1, with 10 bases matching TRBD1. The V gene end was trimmed by 7 bases and the J gene end by 6 bases; junction bases not matched to a gene: 5. The CDR3 is 13 residues long. CDR3: CASTQDRGAEAFF. The CDR3 region has the DNA TGTGCCAGCACCCAGGACAGGGGGGCTGAAGCTTTCTTT.

Of note for this clone: This may arise from a read error, as a much more abundant clone is one base away. The V call is TRBV7-3, the J call TRBJ2-1, with 14 bases lining up with TRBD2. Looked up from germline, CDR1 is SGHTA and CDR2 is FQGTGA. The CDR3 runs 15 residues. CDR3 protein: CANSSGLAGGPNQFF. CDR3 nucleotides: TGTGCCAACAGCTCAGGACTAGCGGGGGGCCCTAACCAGTTCTTC.

This chain links TRBV18 with TRBJ1-4, with D uncertain. Germline lookup yields CDR1 KGHSH and CDR2 LQKENI. V lost 0 bases and J 8 bases, leaving 25 bases between the germline ends. The CDR3 runs 19 residues. The chain's CDR3 is CASSPPGPSPGGLGEKLFF. CDR3 sequence (DNA): TGTGCCAGCTCACCACCCGGTCCTAGTCCGGGAGGCTTAGGAGAAAAACTGTTTTTT.